These 12 T cell receptor beta chains came from one sample sequenced in a study of OX40 agonist ivuxolimab in advanced cancers. Sequencing was performed with immunoSEQ multiplex PCR; in TCRdb, only in-frame clones are kept and a portion is missing. The top ten hold 0.5% to 0.8% of the sample, which has 100,000 to 120,000 clones, around 93% seen once. Sequenced here: CD4+ or CD8+ T cells sorted from blood, sampled in a trial of the OX40 agonist ivuxolimab. These receptors were taken from an adult with an advanced solid tumor such as melanoma, head and neck, liver or kidney cancer.

The gene calls are TRBV14 and TRBJ2-5; D not certain. From germline, CDR1 is SGHDN and CDR2 FVKESK. This CDR3 comprises 12 residues. V gave up 0 bases and J gave up 6 bases, with 5 bases separating them. The CDR3 spells CASSQDRQTQYF. The CDR3 DNA reads as TGTGCCAGCAGCCAAGACAGGCAGACCCAGTACTTC.

CDR3 bases: TGTGCCAGCAGCCCACACGGGGGGTCGGGCACCGGGGAGCTGTTTTTT. Encoded protein: CASSPHGGSGTGELFF. The V and J genes are TRBV11-2 and TRBJ2-2; 7 bases are shared with TRBD2. The germline gives CDR1 SGHAT, CDR2 FQNNGV. With 5 bases clipped from V and 4 bases from J, the junction kept 10 bases outside the gene matches. This CDR3 comprises 16 residues.

The gene calls are TRBV27 and TRBJ2-5, with 11 bases lining up with TRBD2. The CDR3 spans 15 residues. CDR1 is MNHEY, CDR2 SMNVEV, per germline (reference sequence). The ends lost 5 bases at V and 2 bases at J; junction bases unmatched: 4. CDR3 loop: CASSSLAGGQETQYF. The CDR3 bases are TGTGCCAGCAGTAGCCTAGCGGGGGGACAAGAGACCCAGTACTTC.

The genes are TRBV21-1 and TRBJ1-2. TRBV21-1 is flagged as a pseudogene. The CDR3 length is 12 residues. CDR3 bases: TGTGCCAGCACCTCGGACGGGGGTGGCTACACCTTC. This encodes CASTSDGGGYTF.

CDR3 nucleotides: TGTGCCAGCAGTTCGGGGACAGGGTCGATGAACACTGAAGCTTTCTTT. Protein product: CASSSGTGSMNTEAFF. V usage is TRBV27 and J usage is TRBJ1-1; 9 positions agree with TRBD1. This CDR3 contains 16 residues. V lost 4 bases, J lost 0 bases, and 6 bases stayed unmatched. Germline CDR1 is MNHEY and CDR2 is SMNVEV (reference sequence).

The chain has TRBV5-1 and TRBJ2-7; 16 bases map to TRBD2. V shed 0 bases, J shed 0 bases, and the junction held 12 bases outside the gene matches. Germline V gives CDR1 SGHRS, CDR2 YFSETQ. There are 21 residues in the CDR3. CDR3 sequence: CASSLEGLGLAGGPSSYEQYF. The CDR3 coding sequence is TGCGCCAGCAGCTTGGAGGGGCTGGGACTAGCGGGAGGGCCGAGCTCCTACGAGCAGTACTTC.

The V gene is TRBV5-1, the J gene TRBJ1-1; D is ambiguous. The CDR3 length is 14 residues. Germline assignment: CDR1 SGHRS and CDR2 YFSETQ. V was clipped by 7 bases and J by 1 base, with 14 bases between them. The CDR3, as DNA: TGCGCCAGCTCCTTGGAGGGAACGAACACTGAAGCTTTCTTT. Encoded protein: CASSLEGTNTEAFF.

This chain connects TRBV9 to TRBJ2-5; 14 bases are shared with TRBD2. V trimming: 2 bases; J trimming: 5 bases; junction bases outside the gene matches: 8. Germline values: CDR1 SGDLS, CDR2 YYNGEE. This CDR3 spans 17 amino acids. CDR3 nucleotide sequence: TGTGCCAGCAGCGTGGGGACTAGCGGGAGTCGAGTGGAGACCCAGTACTTC. This translates into CASSVGTSGSRVETQYF.

The V gene is TRBV7-9, the J gene TRBJ2-5; D remains ambiguous. Germline CDR1 SEHNR, CDR2 FQNEAQ (reference sequence). This CDR3 is built from 14 residues. V lost 3 bases and J lost 2, with 10 bases in between. DNA of the CDR3: TGTGCCAGCAGCTTTCTGGCTGATCAAGAGACCCAGTACTTC. Encoded protein: CASSFLADQETQYF. Complete variable domain (other parts from reference TRBV7-9 and TRBJ2-5): DTGVSQNPRHKITKRGQNVTFRCDPISEHNRLYWYRQTLGQGPEFLTYFQNEAQLEKSRLLSDRFSAERPKGSFSTLEIQRTEQGDSAMYLCASSFLADQETQYFGPGTRLLVL.

This clone was picked up one time. This chain connects TRBV10-2 to TRBJ2-7, with 8 bases identical to TRBD1. In germline, CDR1 is WSHSY, CDR2 SAAADI. V dropped 6 bases and J dropped 3; count of bases not matched to a gene: 7. The CDR3 consists of 14 residues. DNA of the CDR3: TGCGCCAGCAGAACTCCCGGGACAGGCTACGAGCAGTACTTC. Protein product: CASRTPGTGYEQYF.

This chain connects TRBV6-5 to TRBJ2-3; no firm D call. Trimming pared 1 base from V and 3 bases from J, leaving 11 bases between. Germline V gives CDR1 MNHEY, CDR2 SVGAGI. CDR3 length: 15 amino acids. CDR3 amino acids: CASSYWAADTDTQYF. CDR3 in DNA: TGTGCCAGCAGTTACTGGGCGGCCGATACAGATACGCAGTATTTT.

The chain recombines TRBV6-1 with TRBJ1-1, with a possible D match to TRBD1 (5 bases). Germline assignment: CDR1 MNHNS and CDR2 SASEGT. Trimming stripped 6 bases from V and 11 bases from J, with 19 bases between. This CDR3 region has 13 residues. CDR3 in amino acids: CASRSSGTLGAFF. The CDR3 region has the DNA TGTGCCAGCAGGTCTTCGGGGACCTTAGGGGCTTTCTTT.